The rows below give T cell receptor beta chains drawn from one sample of a study of T-cell reconstitution after alpha-beta-depleted transplantation in children. TCRdb ran MiXCR on the PCR reads and lists one entry per CDR3 protein. The sample consists of about 370,000 distinct CDR3 sequences, roughly 22% of them appearing once. Sample: PBMCs from the stem cell graft donor, taken from the stem cell graft. The receptors originated from a human donor who donated a stem cell graft to a child with acute myeloid leukemia. CDR3s include the opening cysteine and the closing phenylalanine or tryptophan. Fields, in order: D gene, J gene, V gene, clone size, CDR3 length, CDR3 DNA, CDR3 protein. D genes are given only for firm matches. Clone sizes are given selectively: once, few, many, or a class where the clone is expanded.

D gene: -; J gene: TRBJ1-5; V gene: TRBV30; clone size: -; CDR3 length: 16; CDR3 DNA: TGTGCCTGGAGTGTGGGGCCGGGGACGAGCAATCAGCCCCAGCATTTT; CDR3 protein: CAWSVGPGTSNQPQHF
D gene: TRBD2; J gene: TRBJ2-3; V gene: TRBV20-1; clone size: few; CDR3 length: 17; CDR3 DNA: TGCAGTGCTAGAGATATTGCGGGAGCTGGAGGCACAGATACGCAGTATTTT; CDR3 protein: CSARDIAGAGGTDTQYF
D gene: TRBD2; J gene: TRBJ2-3; V gene: TRBV10-2; clone size: -; CDR3 length: 18; CDR3 DNA: TGCGCCAGCAGTGAGGGGACTAGCGGGAATCAAATCACAGATACGCAGTATTTT; CDR3 protein: CASSEGTSGNQITDTQYF
D gene: -; J gene: TRBJ1-1; V gene: TRBV6-1; clone size: few; CDR3 length: 14; CDR3 DNA: TGTGCCAGCAGTGAAAAGGGGGGCCGCACTGAAGCTTTCTTT; CDR3 protein: CASSEKGGRTEAFF
D gene: -; J gene: TRBJ1-1; V gene: TRBV5-4; clone size: -; CDR3 length: 14; CDR3 DNA: TGTGCCAGCAGCCATCAGGACCTGCCAGGAGAAGCTTTCTTT; CDR3 protein: CASSHQDLPGEAFF
D gene: TRBD1; J gene: TRBJ2-3; V gene: TRBV6-5; clone size: -; CDR3 length: 14; CDR3 DNA: TGTGCCAGCAGTTGGGGACAGAACACAGATACGCAGTATTTT; CDR3 protein: CASSWGQNTDTQYF
D gene: TRBD2; J gene: TRBJ2-2; V gene: TRBV2; clone size: -; CDR3 length: 14; CDR3 DNA: TGTGCCAGCAGTGAAAGTATTGGCGGGGGAAGGCTGTTTTTT; CDR3 protein: CASSESIGGGRLFF
D gene: TRBD2; J gene: TRBJ2-7; V gene: TRBV27; clone size: once; CDR3 length: 15; CDR3 DNA: TGTGCCAGCAGACTCCTAGCGGGGCCCGCGGGCGAGCAGTACTTC; CDR3 protein: CASRLLAGPAGEQYF
D gene: -; J gene: TRBJ2-2; V gene: TRBV24-1; clone size: many; CDR3 length: 16; CDR3 DNA: TGTGCCACCAGTGACGACCGACAGGGAGGTGGCGGGGAGCTGTTTTTT; CDR3 protein: CATSDDRQGGGGELFF
D gene: -; J gene: TRBJ2-7; V gene: TRBV29-1; clone size: -; CDR3 length: 11; CDR3 DNA: TGCAGCGTTCCACAGGGCAACGAGCAGTACTTC; CDR3 protein: CSVPQGNEQYF
D gene: -; J gene: TRBJ1-5; V gene: TRBV20-1; clone size: many; CDR3 length: 14; CDR3 DNA: TGCAGTGCTGGAGAAGGACAGTCGAATCAGCCCCAGCATTTT; CDR3 protein: CSAGEGQSNQPQHF
D gene: TRBD2; J gene: TRBJ2-3; V gene: TRBV6-5; clone size: once; CDR3 length: 19; CDR3 DNA: TGTGCCAGCAGTTACCCCACGGTAGCGGGCCCACAACCCACAGATACGCAGTATTTT; CDR3 protein: CASSYPTVAGPQPTDTQYF
D gene: -; J gene: TRBJ1-2; V gene: TRBV7-9; clone size: few; CDR3 length: 14; CDR3 DNA: TGTGCCAGCAGCTTAGAGTTCAGGGGATATGGCTACACCTTC; CDR3 protein: CASSLEFRGYGYTF
D gene: -; J gene: TRBJ2-5; V gene: TRBV6-6; clone size: -; CDR3 length: 13; CDR3 DNA: TGTGCCAGCGTAAGGCAGGGCGGAGAGACCCAGTACTTC; CDR3 protein: CASVRQGGETQYF
D gene: -; J gene: TRBJ1-1; V gene: TRBV7-9; clone size: few; CDR3 length: 15; CDR3 DNA: TGTGCCAGCAGCTTAGAGGCTCAGGGCTGGGCTGAAGCTTTCTTT; CDR3 protein: CASSLEAQGWAEAFF
D gene: TRBD1; J gene: TRBJ2-2; V gene: TRBV7-8; clone size: -; CDR3 length: 16; CDR3 DNA: TGTGCCAGCAGCCCCGGACAGGGGTTGACTACCGGGGAGCTGTTTTTT; CDR3 protein: CASSPGQGLTTGELFF
D gene: -; J gene: TRBJ1-2; V gene: TRBV10-3; clone size: -; CDR3 length: 13; CDR3 DNA: TGTGCCATCTACGGGACGAAGGATCTTGGCTACACCTTC; CDR3 protein: CAIYGTKDLGYTF
D gene: -; J gene: TRBJ1-1; V gene: TRBV15; clone size: few; CDR3 length: 14; CDR3 DNA: TGTGCCACCACTAGCGAGGGGTGGGTTACTGAAGCTTTCTTT; CDR3 protein: CATTSEGWVTEAFF
D gene: TRBD2; J gene: TRBJ2-2; V gene: TRBV20-1; clone size: -; CDR3 length: 16; CDR3 DNA: TGCAGTGCTCTCGGACTAGCGGGGGTGAAGGGCGGGGAGCTGTTTTTT; CDR3 protein: CSALGLAGVKGGELFF
D gene: TRBD1; J gene: TRBJ2-6; V gene: TRBV12-3/TRBV12-4; clone size: -; CDR3 length: 18; CDR3 DNA: TGTGCCAGCAGTTTAGGGACAGGGGCCTACTCTGGGGCCAACGTCCTGACTTTC; CDR3 protein: CASSLGTGAYSGANVLTF
D gene: TRBD2; J gene: TRBJ2-1; V gene: TRBV20-1; clone size: few; CDR3 length: 16; CDR3 DNA: TGCAGTGCTGGGGGAATAGCGGGTCGCTCCTACAATGAGCAGTTCTTC; CDR3 protein: CSAGGIAGRSYNEQFF
D gene: TRBD2; J gene: TRBJ2-1; V gene: TRBV7-2; clone size: -; CDR3 length: 15; CDR3 DNA: TGTGCCAGCAGGTCGTCGGCGGGGGATAACAATGAGCAGTTCTTC; CDR3 protein: CASRSSAGDNNEQFF
D gene: -; J gene: TRBJ2-1; V gene: TRBV20-1; clone size: many; CDR3 length: 12; CDR3 DNA: TGCAGTGCTAGCTTCGCAGACAATGAGCAGTTCTTC; CDR3 protein: CSASFADNEQFF
D gene: -; J gene: TRBJ1-4; V gene: TRBV29-1; clone size: -; CDR3 length: 12; CDR3 DNA: TGCAGCATAAGAACTCCGAATGAAAAACTGTTTTTT; CDR3 protein: CSIRTPNEKLFF
D gene: -; J gene: TRBJ2-2; V gene: TRBV5-1; clone size: -; CDR3 length: 14; CDR3 DNA: TGCGCCAGCAAGCCGGGAGTATCCACCGGGGAGCTGTTTTTT; CDR3 protein: CASKPGVSTGELFF
D gene: -; J gene: TRBJ2-7; V gene: TRBV4-1; clone size: few; CDR3 length: 15; CDR3 DNA: TGCGCCAGCAGCCAAGCGGCGCTAGATGTCTACGAGCAGTACTTC; CDR3 protein: CASSQAALDVYEQYF
D gene: TRBD2; J gene: TRBJ2-5; V gene: TRBV29-1; clone size: -; CDR3 length: 13; CDR3 DNA: TGCAGCGTTGGCGGGAGGGCCATTGAGACCCAGTACTTC; CDR3 protein: CSVGGRAIETQYF
D gene: -; J gene: TRBJ1-1; V gene: TRBV29-1; clone size: many; CDR3 length: 13; CDR3 DNA: TGCAGCGCGGAAGCCAGGGGTCGTACTGAAGCTTTCTTT; CDR3 protein: CSAEARGRTEAFF
D gene: -; J gene: TRBJ2-1; V gene: TRBV12-3/TRBV12-4; clone size: few; CDR3 length: 14; CDR3 DNA: TGTGCCAGCAGTTTAGGGACAGCCTACAATGAGCAGTTCTTC; CDR3 protein: CASSLGTAYNEQFF
D gene: -; J gene: TRBJ2-1; V gene: TRBV20-1; clone size: few; CDR3 length: 13; CDR3 DNA: TGCAGTGCCGTCGGGAACTCCTACAATGAGCAGTTCTTC; CDR3 protein: CSAVGNSYNEQFF
D gene: -; J gene: TRBJ1-5; V gene: TRBV5-5; clone size: -; CDR3 length: 13; CDR3 DNA: TGTGCCAGCAGCTTGTCGGCTAATCAGCCCCAGCATTTT; CDR3 protein: CASSLSANQPQHF
D gene: TRBD2; J gene: TRBJ2-1; V gene: TRBV20-1; clone size: few; CDR3 length: 17; CDR3 DNA: TGCAGTGCTAGAGATTTTCAACTAGCGGGGTTGTACAATGAGCAGTTCTTC; CDR3 protein: CSARDFQLAGLYNEQFF
D gene: -; J gene: TRBJ1-3; V gene: TRBV7-4; clone size: many; CDR3 length: 13; CDR3 DNA: TGTGCCAGCAGGCGACAACTGGGATCCACCATATATTTT; CDR3 protein: CASRRQLGSTIYF
D gene: -; J gene: TRBJ1-1; V gene: TRBV28; clone size: -; CDR3 length: 15; CDR3 DNA: TGTGCCAGCAGCCCTCCTTTCGATCCGAACACTGAAGCTTTCTTT; CDR3 protein: CASSPPFDPNTEAFF
D gene: TRBD2; J gene: TRBJ2-7; V gene: TRBV27; clone size: few; CDR3 length: 15; CDR3 DNA: TGTGCCAGCAGTTTTCGGGCGGGAGAGAACTACGAGCAGTACTTC; CDR3 protein: CASSFRAGENYEQYF
D gene: -; J gene: TRBJ2-2; V gene: TRBV24-1; clone size: few; CDR3 length: 14; CDR3 DNA: TGTGCCACCAGGAATAACAGGGACACCGGGGAGCTGTTTTTT; CDR3 protein: CATRNNRDTGELFF
D gene: -; J gene: TRBJ2-7; V gene: TRBV5-1; clone size: few; CDR3 length: 14; CDR3 DNA: TGCGCCAGCAGCTTGGGGACGGTAGACTACGAGCAGTACTTC; CDR3 protein: CASSLGTVDYEQYF
D gene: -; J gene: TRBJ1-5; V gene: TRBV10-3; clone size: -; CDR3 length: 13; CDR3 DNA: TGTGCCATCAGTGGGCTGGTAGGGCAGCCCCAGCATTTT; CDR3 protein: CAISGLVGQPQHF
D gene: TRBD2; J gene: TRBJ2-1; V gene: TRBV25-1; clone size: many; CDR3 length: 15; CDR3 DNA: TGTGCCAGCAGTGAATCGGGGGGTCCCAGGGATGAGCAGTTCTTC; CDR3 protein: CASSESGGPRDEQFF
D gene: TRBD2; J gene: TRBJ2-7; V gene: TRBV20-1; clone size: -; CDR3 length: 15; CDR3 DNA: TGCAGTGTTAATCAACGCGGGACTAGCGGTGGGGAGCAGTACTTC; CDR3 protein: CSVNQRGTSGGEQYF
D gene: TRBD1; J gene: TRBJ1-1; V gene: TRBV10-3; clone size: few; CDR3 length: 14; CDR3 DNA: TGTGCCATCACCGAACAGGGGAGGGACACTGAAGCTTTCTTT; CDR3 protein: CAITEQGRDTEAFF
D gene: TRBD2; J gene: TRBJ2-2; V gene: TRBV20-1; clone size: -; CDR3 length: 13; CDR3 DNA: TGCAGTGCGGCGGGAGGTAACACCGGGGAGCTGTTTTTT; CDR3 protein: CSAAGGNTGELFF
D gene: TRBD1; J gene: TRBJ2-2; V gene: TRBV11-2; clone size: few; CDR3 length: 16; CDR3 DNA: TGTGCCAGCAGCCGAAACCCACAGGGGGCCGGCGGGGAGCTGTTTTTT; CDR3 protein: CASSRNPQGAGGELFF
D gene: TRBD2; J gene: TRBJ2-1; V gene: TRBV10-3; clone size: few; CDR3 length: 16; CDR3 DNA: TGTGCCATCAGTGAGGCGAATAGCGGGAGTGGTAATGAGCAGTTCTTC; CDR3 protein: CAISEANSGSGNEQFF
D gene: -; J gene: TRBJ1-2; V gene: TRBV12-3/TRBV12-4; clone size: -; CDR3 length: 15; CDR3 DNA: TGTGCCAGCAGTCAGTCAGGGGTTGGGGACTATGGCTACACCTTC; CDR3 protein: CASSQSGVGDYGYTF
D gene: TRBD1; J gene: TRBJ2-4; V gene: TRBV9; clone size: -; CDR3 length: 18; CDR3 DNA: TGTGCCAGCAGCGTAGGTGGACAGGGGAAGGGTGGTAGAGACATTCAGTACTTC; CDR3 protein: CASSVGGQGKGGRDIQYF
D gene: TRBD1; J gene: TRBJ1-3; V gene: TRBV6-5; clone size: few; CDR3 length: 16; CDR3 DNA: TGTGCCAGCAGCATTGACAGGGGACACTCTGGAAACACCATATATTTT; CDR3 protein: CASSIDRGHSGNTIYF
D gene: TRBD2; J gene: TRBJ2-7; V gene: TRBV12-3/TRBV12-4; clone size: many; CDR3 length: 13; CDR3 DNA: TGTGCCAGCAGTTTACTAGCGGGAGACGAGCAGTACTTC; CDR3 protein: CASSLLAGDEQYF
D gene: -; J gene: TRBJ2-1; V gene: TRBV6-1; clone size: -; CDR3 length: 13; CDR3 DNA: TGTGCCAGCAGTGTTACCCCCTCGGATGAGCAGTTCTTC; CDR3 protein: CASSVTPSDEQFF
D gene: -; J gene: TRBJ1-1; V gene: TRBV11-2; clone size: -; CDR3 length: 17; CDR3 DNA: TGTGCCAGCAGCTTATGGGCGCTACCCGGTGGGAACACTGAAGCTTTCTTT; CDR3 protein: CASSLWALPGGNTEAFF
D gene: -; J gene: TRBJ1-2; V gene: TRBV28; clone size: -; CDR3 length: 14; CDR3 DNA: TGTGCCAGCAGTTTCCCACACCATAACTATGGCTACACCTTC; CDR3 protein: CASSFPHHNYGYTF